This T cell receptor beta chain originates from a study of shared clonotypes between healthy human individuals. On this clone: The target antigen is unknown. The junction does not match germline at one end; this may be a read error.

CDR3 size: 15 residues. Germline lookup yields CDR1 MNHNS and CDR2 SASEGT. The data were produced by immunoSEQ multiplex PCR, yet TCRdb's version contains in-frame clones alone and is incomplete. Of approximately 1.1 million clones listed, around 82% are singletons. Study-level results: Of the naive CD4 clonotypes, about 5.4% were shared across a few donors.

This sequence originates from a man between 18 and 35 years old in good health. Some clones in this sample may be carry-over from other donors' samples. Sequences were obtained from memory CD4+ T cells from PBMCs. Subset in this sample: CD45RA-negative fraction. J is TRBJ1-4 and V is TRBV6-1, with TRBD1 matching 8 bases. The CDR3 bases are TGTGCCAGCAGTGAAGCGCTGGGGCAGGGGGCCGACACCGCGTTT. This sequence encodes CASSEALGQGADTAF.